The clone carrying this T cell receptor (beta chain) was seen many times. No antigen is known for it. This record belongs to a study of T cells in Graves' hyperthyroidism and ophthalmopathy. Study results and limitations: Most thyroid clonotypes that were expanded above 0.001 also turned up in blood. Ophthalmopathy, as predicted by the model, came a median approximately 6.5 months after the prediction.

TCR beta CDR3 region amplification was performed from RNA transcripts. Using the HTBI primer set, a first-round RT-PCR was run on the TCR CDR3. A single record per CDR3 protein comes from TCRdb applying MiXCR to the multiplex PCR reads. This table has roughly 640,000 distinct CDR3 sequences, more than 15% appearing once. Germline-derived CDR1 and CDR2 are SGHDT and YYEEEE. CDR3 size: 17 residues. Germline trimming cut 0 bases from V and 2 bases from J; bases unmatched to any gene: 8. The sample consisted of blood. The chain recombines TRBV5-6 with TRBJ2-3, with TRBD2 matching 8 bases. This sequence was found in a woman between 40 and 50 years old with Graves' ophthalmopathy. The chain's CDR3 is CASSLVGLARATDTQYF. The CDR3 DNA is TGTGCCAGCAGCTTGGTCGGACTAGCTCGGGCCACAGATACGCAGTATTTT. The full variable domain, completed using reference TRBV5-6 and TRBJ2-3, is DAGVTQSPTHLIKTRGQQVTLRCSPKSGHDTVSWYQQALGQGPQFIFQYYEEEERQRGNFPDRFSGHQFPNYSSELNVNALLLGDSALYLCASSLVGLARATDTQYFGPGTRLTVL.